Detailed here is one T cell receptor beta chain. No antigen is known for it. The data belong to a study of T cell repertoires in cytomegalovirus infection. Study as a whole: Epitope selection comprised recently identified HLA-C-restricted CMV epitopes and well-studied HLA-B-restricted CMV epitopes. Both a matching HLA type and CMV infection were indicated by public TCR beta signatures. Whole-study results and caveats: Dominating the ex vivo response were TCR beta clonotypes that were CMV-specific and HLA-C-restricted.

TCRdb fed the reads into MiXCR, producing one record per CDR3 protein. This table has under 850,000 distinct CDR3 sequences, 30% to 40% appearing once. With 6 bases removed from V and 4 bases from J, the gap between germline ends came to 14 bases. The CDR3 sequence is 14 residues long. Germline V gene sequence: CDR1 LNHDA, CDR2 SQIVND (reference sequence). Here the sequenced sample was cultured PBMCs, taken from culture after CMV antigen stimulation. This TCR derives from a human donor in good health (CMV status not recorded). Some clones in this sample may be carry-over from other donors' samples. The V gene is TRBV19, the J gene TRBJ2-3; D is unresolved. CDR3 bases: TGTGCCAGTAGCCCCCTGGCGGCGTCAGATACGCAGTATTTT. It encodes CASSPLAASDTQYF.